One sample yielded the 25 T cell receptor beta chains listed below, sequenced in a study of neurological immune-mediated disorders. MiXCR was run by TCRdb on the 5' RACE reads, yielding one entry per CDR3 protein. The sample carries 59,000 or so distinct CDR3 sequences, approximately 12% recorded once. Sequences were obtained from PBMCs. The origin of the receptors is a woman in her sixties with HTLV-1-associated myelopathy (HAM/TSP).

There are many counts of this clonotype. The chain recombines TRBV7-6 with TRBJ2-7; no clear D gene. The ends were cut back, 1 base at V and 3 bases at J, with 7 bases in the middle. The CDR3 loop spans 13 amino acids. Germline V gives CDR1 SGHVS, CDR2 FNYEAQ. The CDR3 DNA is TGTGCCAGCAGCTTAGAGTGGAGCTACGAGCAGTACTTC. Its translation is CASSLEWSYEQYF.

This clonotype was observed at least ten times. The rearrangement links TRBV28 to TRBJ2-2, with TRBD2 identical over 14 bases. This CDR3 contains 17 residues. Germline-derived CDR1 and CDR2 are MDHEN and SYDVKM. The V gene end was trimmed by 5 bases and the J gene end by 3 bases; junction bases not matched to a gene: 5. The CDR3 sequence is CASSEQTSGRDTGELFF. The CDR3 DNA reads as TGTGCCAGCAGTGAGCAGACTAGCGGGAGGGACACCGGGGAGCTGTTTTTT.

This clonotype was seen more than once but under ten times. J is TRBJ2-2 and V is TRBV5-1; a weak D match, TRBD2 (7 bases). Germline CDR1 reads SGHRS; CDR2 reads YFSETQ. The V gene lost 4 bases and the J gene lost 0 bases, with 16 bases spanning the gap. The CDR3 contains 17 residues. CDR3 sequence: CASSMLRGGPNTGELFF. The CDR3 nucleotides are TGCGCCAGCAGCATGCTAAGGGGGGGGCCGAACACCGGGGAGCTGTTTTTT.

Ten or more counts support this clonotype. The rearrangement links TRBV20-1 to TRBJ2-3; tentatively, D is TRBD1 (6 bases). V was clipped by 6 bases and J by 5 bases, with 18 bases between them. This CDR3 is 14 amino acids long. CDR1 is DFQATT and CDR2 is SNEGSKA in the germline V gene (reference sequence). CDR3 residues: CSAATGSSRDTQYF. CDR3 nucleotides: TGCAGTGCCGCTACAGGGTCCTCCCGAGATACGCAGTATTTT.

Ten or more counts support this clonotype. This sequence may be a read error, since a much larger clone differs from it by one base. The V call is TRBV5-6, the J call TRBJ2-7; 9 bases line up with TRBD2. Germline V gene lookup returns CDR1 SGHDT and CDR2 YYEEEE. V shed 1 base, J shed 2 bases, and the junction held 1 base outside the gene matches. The CDR3 totals 14 residues. The CDR3 DNA is TGTGCCAGCAGCTTGAGCGGGAGGCCCTACGAGCAGTACTTC. Protein sequence: CASSLSGRPYEQYF. Full variable domain (outside the CDR3, taken from reference TRBV5-6 and TRBJ2-7): DAGVTQSPTHLIKTRGQQVTLRCSPKSGHDTVSWYQQALGQGPQFIFQYYEEEERQRGNFPDRFSGHQFPNYSSELNVNALLLGDSALYLCASSLSGRPYEQYFGPGTRLTVT.

This clonotype was counted ten times or more. V and J are TRBV7-9 and TRBJ2-1; TRBD1 aligns across 8 bases. The germline CDR1 and CDR2 sequences are SEHNR and FQNEAQ (reference sequence). Unmatched junction bases numbered 5, after V lost 5 bases and J lost 2 bases. CDR3 length: 15 amino acids. CDR3 loop: CASSIDRGPYNEQFF. The CDR3 region has the DNA TGTGCCAGCAGCATAGACAGGGGTCCCTACAATGAGCAGTTCTTC.

J is TRBJ2-7 and V is TRBV20-1, with TRBD1 identical over 9 bases. Germline lookup yields CDR1 DFQATT and CDR2 SNEGSKA (reference sequence). The CDR3 extends over 13 amino acids. V trimming: 2 bases; J trimming: 4 bases; junction bases outside the gene matches: 3. CDR3 sequence: CSARRDRVYEQYF. The CDR3 DNA follows: TGCAGTGCTAGAAGGGACAGGGTATACGAGCAGTACTTC.

This clonotype was seen ten or more times. The chain employs TRBV6-5 and TRBJ1-2; a weak D match, TRBD1 (5 bases). CDR1 MNHEY and CDR2 SVGAGI come from the germline V gene. The CDR3 extends over 10 amino acids. With 9 bases removed from V and 6 bases from J, the gap between germline ends came to 8 bases. DNA of the CDR3: TGTGCCAGAGAGGGGCATGGCTACACCTTC. Translating gives CAREGHGYTF.

A remark on this clonotype: A read error may explain this, as a much larger clone is one base away. J is TRBJ2-5 and V is TRBV14; D is undetermined. Looked up from germline, CDR1 is SGHDN and CDR2 is FVKESK. The CDR3 is made up of 14 amino acids. V shed 0 bases and J shed 3 bases, with 8 bases lying between them. The CDR3 is CASSQDRPEETQYF. The CDR3 DNA follows: TGTGCCAGCAGCCAAGACCGGCCTGAAGAGACCCAGTACTTC.

Many counts were recorded for this clonotype. V usage is TRBV10-3 and J usage is TRBJ2-2; D gene ambiguous. In germline, CDR1 is ENHRY, CDR2 SYGVKD. Trimming took 6 bases from V and 6 from J, leaving 8 bases between them. The length of the CDR3 is 12 residues. As DNA, the CDR3 is TGTGCCATCAGCACAGACCCCGGGGAGCTGTTTTTT. Translating gives CAISTDPGELFF.

This clonotype was counted many times. This chain joins TRBV5-1 and TRBJ2-1, with D unclear. There are 11 residues in the CDR3. In germline, CDR1 is SGHRS, CDR2 YFSETQ. The V gene lost 3 bases and the J gene lost 5 bases, with 3 bases spanning the gap. The CDR3 DNA reads as TGCGCCAGCAGCTATAACAATGAGCAGTTCTTC. Translating gives CASSYNNEQFF.

The J gene is TRBJ2-1, the V gene TRBV6-6; TRBD2 is a possible D gene (5 bases). The CDR3 has 12 residues. Germline V gene lookup returns CDR1 MNHNY and CDR2 SVGAGI (reference sequence). V lost 5 bases, J lost 10 bases, and 12 bases lay in between. The CDR3: CASSQPEGEQFF. The CDR3 DNA is TGTGCCAGCAGTCAACCAGAGGGCGAGCAGTTCTTC.

This clonotype was detected many times. The V and J genes are TRBV5-1 and TRBJ1-1, with D unclear. There are 14 residues in the CDR3. Trimming removed 2 bases at V and 5 bases at J, with 13 bases between. Looked up from germline, CDR1 is SGHRS and CDR2 is YFSETQ. Here the CDR3 reads CASSLASSGTEAFF. CDR3 nucleotide sequence: TGCGCCAGCAGCTTAGCCTCATCGGGAACTGAAGCTTTCTTT.

There are many counts of this clonotype. The J gene is TRBJ2-7, the V gene TRBV7-8; possibly TRBD1 or TRBD2 for D (5 bases each). Trimming removed 1 base from V and 2 bases from J, with 6 bases in between. CDR3 length: 13 residues. Germline values: CDR1 SGHVS, CDR2 FQNEAQ. The CDR3 is CASSLVGAYEQYF. In DNA, the CDR3 is TGTGCCAGCAGCTTAGTGGGGGCCTACGAGCAGTACTTC.

This clonotype was seen ten or more times. The rearrangement links TRBV29-1 to TRBJ2-1, with D possibly being TRBD1 or TRBD2 (5 bases each). CDR1 is SQVTM and CDR2 is ANQGSEA in the germline V gene. V was shortened by 5 bases and J by 8 bases, with 19 bases between the two germline ends. The CDR3 covers 14 residues. As DNA, the CDR3 is TGCAGCGTTTGGGACGGGACGCTCGGGGATGAGCAGTTCTTC. It translates to CSVWDGTLGDEQFF.

The V and J genes are TRBV27 and TRBJ1-5; D remains unclear. This CDR3 is 13 amino acids long. Germline V gene lookup returns CDR1 MNHEY and CDR2 SMNVEV (reference sequence). V was trimmed by 4 bases and J by 11 bases, leaving 15 bases between them. The CDR3 sequence: CASSSRDTQTQHF. The CDR3 nucleotides are TGTGCCAGCAGTTCCCGAGACACCCAGACCCAGCATTTT.

This clonotype showed up many times. The chain joins TRBV20-1 to TRBJ1-1; unclear D gene. Germline V lookup: CDR1 DFQATT, CDR2 SNEGSKA (reference sequence). The CDR3 extends over 14 amino acids. V shed 2 bases and J shed 1 base, with 11 bases lying between them. The chain's CDR3 is CSARFVVRNTEAFF. The CDR3 DNA is TGCAGTGCTAGATTTGTGGTTCGGAACACTGAAGCTTTCTTT.

In its sample, this clonotype was seen many times. The chain carries TRBV20-1 and TRBJ2-1, with 7 bases lining up with TRBD2. Germline V lookup: CDR1 DFQATT, CDR2 SNEGSKA (reference sequence). V lost 3 bases and J lost 2; bases outside the gene matches: 7. The length of the CDR3 is 15 residues. The CDR3 DNA reads TGCAGTGCTAGGGACGGGAGGATCACCTACAATGAGCAGTTCTTC. Residues: CSARDGRITYNEQFF.

The table lists this clonotype with many counts. V usage is TRBV10-3 and J usage is TRBJ2-1; 15 bases are a match to TRBD2. V was pared by 6 bases and J by 2 bases, with 8 bases of the junction left unmatched. This CDR3 has 18 amino acids. CDR1 ENHRY and CDR2 SYGVKD come from the germline V gene. For the CDR3, the DNA is TGTGCCATCAGCCTCGGACTAGCGGGAGGGATGGCCTACAATGAGCAGTTCTTC. Translated: CAISLGLAGGMAYNEQFF.

This clonotype appeared many times. CDR3 sequence reads: CATSRGPGQGADEQYF. CDR3 DNA sequence: TGTGCCACCAGCAGGGGGCCGGGACAGGGGGCAGACGAGCAGTACTTC. This sequence joins TRBV15 and TRBJ2-7; 12 bases are a match to TRBD1. Looked up from germline, CDR1 is LNHNV and CDR2 is YYDKDF (reference sequence). This CDR3 comprises 16 residues. Trimming at V came to 3 bases and at J to 5 bases, leaving 8 bases not matched to a gene.

This clonotype has ten or more counts. The CDR3 DNA sequence: TGTGCCAGCAGCTTAGGTGTCTACGAGCAGTACTTC. Its translation: CASSLGVYEQYF. The chain joins TRBV7-2 to TRBJ2-7, with unresolved D. Trimming took 1 base from V and 3 from J, leaving 4 bases between them. In germline, CDR1 is SGHTA, CDR2 FQGNSA. The CDR3 has 12 amino acids.

The table lists this clonotype with many counts. The chain uses TRBV29-1 and TRBJ1-1; 8 bases match TRBD1. V was clipped by 4 bases and J by 4 bases; unmatched bases: 8. The germline V gene encodes CDR1 SQVTM and CDR2 ANQGSEA. CDR3 length equals 14 residues. The CDR3 is CSVGETGVGTEAFF. The CDR3 bases are TGCAGCGTTGGAGAGACAGGGGTGGGCACTGAAGCTTTCTTT.

On this clonotype itself: A much larger clone lies one base from this, so it may be a read error. The rearrangement joins TRBV7-3 to TRBJ2-7; TRBD1 is a possible D gene (6 bases). This CDR3 has 13 residues. The V end lost 7 bases, the J end lost 0 bases, and 10 bases lay between the germline ends. Germline CDR1 is SGHTA and CDR2 is FQGTGA. CDR3 sequence (DNA): TGTGCCAGCACGTGGGACAACTCCTACGAGCAGTACTTC. Protein: CASTWDNSYEQYF. The full variable domain, completed using reference TRBV7-3 and TRBJ2-7, is GAGVSQTPSNKVTEKGKYVELRCDPISGHTALYWYRQSLGQGPEFLIYFQGTGAADDSGLPNDRFFAVRPEGSVSTLKIQRTERGDSAVYLCASTWDNSYEQYFGPGTRLTVT.

This clonotype was recorded at least ten times. The chain couples TRBV5-1 to TRBJ2-1; the D is unclear. The length of the CDR3 is 12 residues. V gave up 0 bases and J gave up 5 bases, with 3 bases separating them. Germline V gene lookup returns CDR1 SGHRS and CDR2 YFSETQ. The CDR3 nucleotides read TGCGCCAGCAGCTTGGATGACAATGAGCAGTTCTTC. Protein: CASSLDDNEQFF.

This clonotype has ten or more counts. The chain employs TRBV29-1 and TRBJ2-5; D perhaps matches TRBD2 (5 bases). This CDR3 is 14 amino acids long. Germline V CDR1 and CDR2: SQVTM, ANQGSEA. Trimming took 7 bases from V and 4 from J, leaving 19 bases between them. CDR3 DNA: TGCAGCGCCAGGACTGGAATAATGGCAGAGACCCAGTACTTC. Its protein product is CSARTGIMAETQYF.